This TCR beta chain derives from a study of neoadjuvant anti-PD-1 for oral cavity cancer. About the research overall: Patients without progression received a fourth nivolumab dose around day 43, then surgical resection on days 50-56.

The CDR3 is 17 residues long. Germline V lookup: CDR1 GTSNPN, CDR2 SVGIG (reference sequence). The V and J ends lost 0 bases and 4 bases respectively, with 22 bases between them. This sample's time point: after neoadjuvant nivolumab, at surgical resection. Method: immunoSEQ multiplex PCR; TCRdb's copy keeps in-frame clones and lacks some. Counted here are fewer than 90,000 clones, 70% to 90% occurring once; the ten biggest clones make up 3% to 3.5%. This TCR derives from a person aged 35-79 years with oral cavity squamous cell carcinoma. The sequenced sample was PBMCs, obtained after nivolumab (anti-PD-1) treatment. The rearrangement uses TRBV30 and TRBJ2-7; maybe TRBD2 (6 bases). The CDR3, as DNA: TGTGCCTGGAGTGTACGGCGTGGAGGGAGAATTCAATACGAGCAGTACTTC. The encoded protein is CAWSVRRGGRIQYEQYF.